These T cell receptor beta chains were read from a single sample in a study of identical twins. TCRdb redid the calling of the 5' RACE reads with MiXCR, one entry per CDR3 protein. The sample consists of more than 650,000 distinct CDR3 sequences, roughly 6% of them appearing once. Source material: naive T cells sorted from blood. These receptors all stem from a man aged 18 to 30 in good health. Both conserved end residues are part of each CDR3. Fields, in order: CDR3 protein, CDR3 DNA, D gene, J gene, clone size, V gene. D genes are given only for firm matches. Some rows mark clone size as missing; the rest say once, few, many or name a class of expanded clone.

CDR3: CASSPEPWDRGLYGYTF; DNA: TGTGCCAGCAGTCCGGAACCTTGGGACAGGGGGCTCTATGGCTACACCTTC; D: TRBD1; J: TRBJ1-2; size: few; V: TRBV12-3/TRBV12-4
CDR3: CSAARGVASVDEQFF; DNA: TGCAGTGCAGCACGAGGGGTCGCCAGTGTCGATGAGCAGTTCTTC; D: NA; J: TRBJ2-1; size: NA; V: TRBV20-1
CDR3: CASSYNRNEQFF; DNA: TGTGCCAGCAGTTACAACAGGAATGAGCAGTTCTTC; D: NA; J: TRBJ2-1; size: many; V: TRBV6-5
CDR3: CASSIDRGRPTEAIF; DNA: TGTGCCAGTAGTATAGATCGAGGGAGGCCCACTGAAGCTATCTTT; D: NA; J: TRBJ1-1; size: NA; V: TRBV19
CDR3: CSKMALNNEQFF; DNA: TGCAGTAAGATGGCCCTGAACAATGAGCAGTTCTTC; D: NA; J: TRBJ2-1; size: many; V: TRBV20-1
CDR3: CASSSSRSNEQFF; DNA: TGTGCCAGCAGTTCCTCCCGCTCGAATGAGCAGTTCTTC; D: NA; J: TRBJ2-1; size: many; V: TRBV12-3/TRBV12-4
CDR3: CASSQVPDTEAFF; DNA: TGCGCCAGCAGCCAAGTCCCGGACACTGAAGCTTTCTTT; D: NA; J: TRBJ1-1; size: NA; V: TRBV4-1
CDR3: CASSRPQEMNTEAFF; DNA: TGTGCCAGCTCACGCCCACAGGAGATGAACACTGAAGCTTTCTTT; D: NA; J: TRBJ1-1; size: few; V: TRBV18
CDR3: CASSRGYSTDTQYF; DNA: TGCGCCAGCAGCCGCGGCTATTCTACAGATACGCAGTATTTT; D: NA; J: TRBJ2-3; size: few; V: TRBV4-1
CDR3: CASSQEAGGPQHF; DNA: TGTGCCAGCAGCCAAGAGGCTGGCGGGCCCCAGCATTTT; D: NA; J: TRBJ1-5; size: many; V: TRBV3-1
CDR3: CASSSRQVYTGELFF; DNA: TGTGCCAGCAGCTCCCGACAGGTCTACACCGGGGAGCTGTTTTTT; D: NA; J: TRBJ2-2; size: many; V: TRBV7-2
CDR3: CAWNFGGTDTQYF; DNA: TGTGCCTGGAACTTCGGGGGCACAGATACGCAGTATTTT; D: NA; J: TRBJ2-3; size: few; V: TRBV30
CDR3: CARQGKGYNEQFF; DNA: TGTGCCAGACAGGGGAAGGGATACAATGAGCAGTTCTTC; D: TRBD1; J: TRBJ2-1; size: many; V: TRBV6-2/TRBV6-3
CDR3: CASSMGGGPRYEQYF; DNA: TGTGCCAGCAGCATGGGGGGGGGACCGCGCTACGAGCAGTACTTC; D: TRBD2; J: TRBJ2-7; size: NA; V: TRBV7-9
CDR3: CASSATDNEQFF; DNA: TGTGCCAGCAGTGCGACAGACAATGAGCAGTTCTTC; D: NA; J: TRBJ2-1; size: many; V: TRBV6-6
CDR3: CASSERELQFF; DNA: TGTGCCAGCAGTGAGCGGGAGCTGCAGTTCTTC; D: TRBD2; J: TRBJ2-1; size: many; V: TRBV12-3/TRBV12-4
CDR3: CASSHTSGRLPYNEQFF; DNA: TGCGCCAGCAGCCACACTAGCGGGAGGCTCCCCTACAATGAGCAGTTCTTC; D: TRBD2; J: TRBJ2-1; size: many; V: TRBV5-1
CDR3: CASSLLAHTGELFF; DNA: TGTGCCAGCAGCCTCCTAGCCCACACCGGGGAGCTGTTTTTT; D: NA; J: TRBJ2-2; size: many; V: TRBV5-5
CDR3: CASSRGPLANYGYTF; DNA: TGTGCCAGCAGCAGGGGACCGCTAGCTAACTATGGCTACACCTTC; D: NA; J: TRBJ1-2; size: few; V: TRBV6-1
CDR3: CATGGVLAGPYNEQFF; DNA: TGTGCCACCGGGGGGGTACTAGCGGGACCCTACAATGAGCAGTTCTTC; D: TRBD2; J: TRBJ2-1; size: NA; V: TRBV27
CDR3: CASSLSVRDHPGGELFF; DNA: TGCGCCAGCAGCTTGTCGGTTCGGGACCACCCTGGCGGGGAGCTGTTTTTT; D: NA; J: TRBJ2-2; size: few; V: TRBV5-1
CDR3: CASSTRSTQTANNSPLHF; DNA: TGTGCCAGCAGCACCCGCTCGACCCAGACGGCAAATAATTCACCCCTCCACTTT; D: NA; J: TRBJ1-6; size: many; V: TRBV5-6
CDR3: CASSQPGQAGGYGYTF; DNA: TGTGCCAGCAGCCAACCGGGACAGGCTGGGGGCTATGGCTACACCTTC; D: TRBD1; J: TRBJ1-2; size: NA; V: TRBV3-1
CDR3: CASSLEKNIQYF; DNA: TGTGCCAGCAGCTTGGAGAAAAACATTCAGTACTTC; D: NA; J: TRBJ2-4; size: many; V: TRBV5-5
CDR3: CSASGDESFTDTQYF; DNA: TGCAGTGCTAGCGGGGACGAATCATTCACAGATACGCAGTATTTT; D: NA; J: TRBJ2-3; size: many; V: TRBV20-1
CDR3: CASSIFGQTPFGENIQYF; DNA: TGTGCCAGCAGTATATTCGGACAGACTCCATTTGGGGAAAACATTCAGTACTTC; D: NA; J: TRBJ2-4; size: NA; V: TRBV6-5
CDR3: CASSYTGTYTDTQYF; DNA: TGCGCCAGCAGCTATACAGGGACTTACACAGATACGCAGTATTTT; D: NA; J: TRBJ2-3; size: NA; V: TRBV5-1
CDR3: CASSPFRGGREQYF; DNA: TGTGCCAGCAGCCCCTTCAGGGGGGGACGCGAGCAGTACTTC; D: NA; J: TRBJ2-7; size: NA; V: TRBV13
CDR3: CSASPTGSYNEQFF; DNA: TGCAGTGCTAGTCCCACGGGCTCCTACAATGAGCAGTTCTTC; D: NA; J: TRBJ2-1; size: NA; V: TRBV20-1
CDR3: CASSFEWGLRANVLTF; DNA: TGTGCCAGCAGCTTCGAGTGGGGATTGAGGGCCAACGTCCTGACTTTC; D: NA; J: TRBJ2-6; size: few; V: TRBV7-6
CDR3: CASSLSRGGGEDSPLHF; DNA: TGTGCCAGCAGCCTCTCCCGGGGTGGAGGGGAGGATTCACCCCTCCACTTT; D: NA; J: TRBJ1-6; size: NA; V: TRBV16
CDR3: CSARELGLHYGYTF; DNA: TGCAGTGCTAGGGAGCTGGGTCTCCACTATGGCTACACCTTC; D: NA; J: TRBJ1-2; size: many; V: TRBV20-1
CDR3: CASSQERGAGAPGELFF; DNA: TGTGCCAGCAGCCAAGAAAGGGGAGCGGGAGCCCCCGGGGAGCTGTTTTTT; D: TRBD2; J: TRBJ2-2; size: NA; V: TRBV3-1
CDR3: CASSLVQRGNTGELFF; DNA: TGTGCCAGCAGCTTAGTGCAGCGGGGGAACACCGGGGAGCTGTTTTTT; D: TRBD2; J: TRBJ2-2; size: few; V: TRBV7-8
CDR3: CASSLIGYTEKLFF; DNA: TGTGCCAGCAGCTTAATAGGGTATACTGAAAAACTGTTTTTT; D: NA; J: TRBJ1-4; size: NA; V: TRBV7-9
CDR3: CASSQGAFRDRNYNEQFF; DNA: TGTGCCAGCAGCCAAGGCGCATTCCGGGACAGAAATTACAATGAGCAGTTCTTC; D: TRBD1; J: TRBJ2-1; size: many; V: TRBV4-2
CDR3: CASSQDLSGRASGPDTQYF; DNA: TGTGCCAGCAGCCAAGATCTGAGCGGGAGGGCCTCTGGTCCAGATACGCAGTATTTT; D: TRBD2; J: TRBJ2-3; size: few; V: TRBV4-2
CDR3: CASSRQGASGANVLTF; DNA: TGTGCCAGCAGTAGACAGGGGGCGTCAGGGGCCAACGTCCTGACTTTC; D: TRBD1; J: TRBJ2-6; size: NA; V: TRBV6-1
CDR3: CASKERGYTGELFF; DNA: TGTGCCAGCAAAGAGAGGGGGTACACCGGGGAGCTGTTTTTT; D: NA; J: TRBJ2-2; size: NA; V: TRBV2
CDR3: CASSYSLRFGGTDTQYF; DNA: TGTGCCAGCAGTTACTCCTTGCGTTTCGGGGGTACAGATACGCAGTATTTT; D: NA; J: TRBJ2-3; size: many; V: TRBV6-5
CDR3: CAGTGPYTGELFF; DNA: TGTGCCGGGACCGGGCCTTACACCGGGGAGCTGTTTTTT; D: NA; J: TRBJ2-2; size: NA; V: TRBV30
CDR3: CAIGTDQETQYF; DNA: TGTGCCATCGGGACGGACCAAGAGACCCAGTACTTC; D: NA; J: TRBJ2-5; size: NA; V: TRBV10-3
CDR3: CASSKGLAGVADTQYF; DNA: TGCGCCAGCAGCAAGGGACTAGCGGGAGTCGCAGATACGCAGTATTTT; D: TRBD2; J: TRBJ2-3; size: NA; V: TRBV5-1
CDR3: CASSLGRFTSGGANVLTF; DNA: TGTGCCAGCAGCTTAGGACGGTTCACTAGCGGAGGGGCCAACGTCCTGACTTTC; D: TRBD2; J: TRBJ2-6; size: NA; V: TRBV11-2
CDR3: CSVADGANEQYF; DNA: TGCAGCGTGGCGGACGGTGCGAACGAGCAGTACTTC; D: NA; J: TRBJ2-7; size: many; V: TRBV29-1
CDR3: CASSFKPGRNKNIQYF; DNA: TGTGCCAGCAGCTTCAAACCCGGGAGAAACAAAAACATTCAGTACTTC; D: NA; J: TRBJ2-4; size: few; V: TRBV5-6
CDR3: CASSSSYNMNTEAFF; DNA: TGCGCCAGCAGCTCGTCCTATAACATGAACACTGAAGCTTTCTTT; D: NA; J: TRBJ1-1; size: few; V: TRBV5-1
CDR3: CASSSQGVLDNEQFF; DNA: TGCGCCAGCAGCTCACAGGGGGTCTTGGACAATGAGCAGTTCTTC; D: TRBD1; J: TRBJ2-1; size: NA; V: TRBV5-1
CDR3: CASSRTPGSNQPQHF; DNA: TGTGCCAGCAGTAGAACTCCGGGGTCTAATCAGCCCCAGCATTTT; D: NA; J: TRBJ1-5; size: NA; V: TRBV28
CDR3: CSARVWDDGELFF; DNA: TGCAGTGCTAGGGTTTGGGATGACGGGGAGCTGTTTTTT; D: NA; J: TRBJ2-2; size: NA; V: TRBV20-1
CDR3: CASSGTVTDTQYF; DNA: TGTGCCAGCAGCGGGACAGTCACAGATACGCAGTATTTT; D: TRBD1; J: TRBJ2-3; size: NA; V: TRBV3-1
CDR3: CASSWARGETQYF; DNA: TGTGCCAGCAGCTGGGCACGGGGAGAGACCCAGTACTTC; D: NA; J: TRBJ2-5; size: NA; V: TRBV7-7
CDR3: CASRRWSGRAESLETQYF; DNA: TGTGCCAGCAGACGTTGGAGCGGGAGGGCCGAATCTCTAGAGACCCAGTACTTC; D: TRBD2; J: TRBJ2-5; size: many; V: TRBV27
CDR3: CSVEIFGTSGTGEQFF; DNA: TGCAGCGTTGAGATTTTCGGGACTAGCGGGACGGGTGAGCAGTTCTTC; D: TRBD2; J: TRBJ2-1; size: many; V: TRBV29-1
CDR3: CATSRDTSPYYEQYF; DNA: TGTGCCACCAGCAGAGATACCAGCCCCTACTACGAGCAGTACTTC; D: NA; J: TRBJ2-7; size: NA; V: TRBV15